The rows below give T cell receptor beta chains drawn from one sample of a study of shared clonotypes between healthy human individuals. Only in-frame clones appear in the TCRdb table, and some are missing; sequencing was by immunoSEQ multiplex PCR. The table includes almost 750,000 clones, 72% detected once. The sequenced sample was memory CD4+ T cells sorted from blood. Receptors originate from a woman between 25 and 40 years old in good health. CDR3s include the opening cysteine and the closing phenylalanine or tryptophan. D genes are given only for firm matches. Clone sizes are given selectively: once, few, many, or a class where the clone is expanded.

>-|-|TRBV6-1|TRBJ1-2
CASSLDRNYGYTF
TGTGCCAGCAGCCTTGACAGGAACTATGGCTACACCTTC
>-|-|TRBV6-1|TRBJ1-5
CASSDSGVDQPQHF
TGTGCCAGCAGTGATTCCGGAGTTGATCAGCCCCAGCATTTT
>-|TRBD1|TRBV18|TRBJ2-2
CASSPSRQGANTGELFF
TGTGCCAGCTCACCATCGCGACAGGGAGCGAACACCGGGGAGCTGTTTTTT
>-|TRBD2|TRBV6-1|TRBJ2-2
CASSGATSGSVDTGELFF
TGTGCCAGCAGTGGGGCAACTAGCGGGAGCGTGGACACCGGGGAGCTGTTTTTT
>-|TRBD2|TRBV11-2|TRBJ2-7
CASSSAGGRASYEQYF
TGTGCCAGCAGCTCGGCGGGCGGGAGGGCCTCCTACGAGCAGTACTTC
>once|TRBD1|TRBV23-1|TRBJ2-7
CASTGPPGQGSITRPYEQYF
TGCGCCAGCACCGGACCCCCGGGACAGGGTAGCATAACCCGCCCCTACGAGCAGTACTTC
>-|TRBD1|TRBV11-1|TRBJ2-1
CASTQDRAYNEQFF
TGTGCCAGCACCCAGGACAGGGCCTACAATGAGCAGTTCTTC
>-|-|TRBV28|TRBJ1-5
CASSFWQGGGQPQHF
TGTGCCAGCAGTTTCTGGCAGGGAGGCGGTCAGCCCCAGCATTTT
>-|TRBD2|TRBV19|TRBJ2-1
CATRPKGLAGVLSYNEQFF
TGTGCCACTAGACCAAAGGGACTAGCGGGAGTTCTTTCCTACAATGAGCAGTTCTTC
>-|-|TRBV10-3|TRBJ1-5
CAISEDSSNQPQHF
TGTGCCATCAGTGAGGACAGTAGCAATCAGCCCCAGCATTTT
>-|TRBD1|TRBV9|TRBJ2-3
CASSAQVATGGDTQYF
TGTGCCAGCAGCGCCCAGGTCGCCACAGGGGGAGATACGCAGTATTTT
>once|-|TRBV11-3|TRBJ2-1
CASSLLPGPGNEQFF
TGTGCCAGCAGCTTACTACCGGGTCCGGGCAATGAGCAGTTCTTC
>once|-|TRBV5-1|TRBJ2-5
CASSAGRGPQETQYF
TGCGCCAGCAGCGCAGGTCGGGGACCCCAAGAGACCCAGTACTTC
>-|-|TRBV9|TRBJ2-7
CASSVEGGPSYEQYF
TGTGCCAGCAGCGTCGAGGGGGGCCCCTCCTACGAGCAGTACTTC
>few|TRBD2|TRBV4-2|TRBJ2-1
CASSPTGTSGRANEQFF
TGTGCCAGCAGCCCCACCGGGACTAGCGGGAGGGCCAACGAGCAGTTCTTC
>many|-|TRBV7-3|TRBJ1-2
CASSLAAGPYGYTF
TGTGCCAGCAGCTTAGCGGCAGGTCCGTATGGCTACACCTTC
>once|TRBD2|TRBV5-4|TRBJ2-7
CASSLAGGGYEQYF
TGTGCCAGCAGCTTAGCGGGAGGCGGATACGAGCAGTACTTC
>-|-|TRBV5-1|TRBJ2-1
CASSFSGAFYNEQFF
TGCGCCAGCAGCTTTTCGGGAGCTTTCTACAATGAGCAGTTCTTC
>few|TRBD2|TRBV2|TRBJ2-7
CASSVSGSVNEQYF
TGTGCCAGCAGTGTCAGCGGGAGTGTCAACGAGCAGTACTTC
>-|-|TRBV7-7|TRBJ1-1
CASSRLDSLNTEAFF
TGTGCCAGCAGCCGTTTGGACAGTCTGAACACTGAAGCTTTCTTT
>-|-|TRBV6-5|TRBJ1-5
CASSLTRGGQPQHF
TGTGCCAGCAGTCTCACCAGGGGAGGTCAGCCCCAGCATTTT
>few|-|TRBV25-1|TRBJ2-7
CASSDFPDTPAYEQYF
TGTGCCAGCAGTGACTTCCCGGACACCCCAGCCTACGAGCAGTACTTC
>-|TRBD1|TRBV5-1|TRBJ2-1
CASSIRGPGNEQFF
TGCGCCAGCAGCATCAGGGGGCCAGGGAATGAGCAGTTCTTC
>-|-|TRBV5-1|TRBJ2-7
CASSSQGYEQYF
TGCGCCAGCAGCTCACAGGGTTACGAGCAGTACTTC
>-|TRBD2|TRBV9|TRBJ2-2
CASSVDPSGRAGTGELFF
TGTGCCAGCAGCGTAGACCCTAGCGGGAGGGCCGGCACCGGGGAGCTGTTTTTT
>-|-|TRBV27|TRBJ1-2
CASSREGRGYGYTF
TGTGCCAGCAGCAGAGAGGGTCGGGGGTACGGCTACACCTTC
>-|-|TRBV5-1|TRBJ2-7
CASSLGGDAHEQYF
TGCGCCAGCAGCTTGGGAGGGGACGCCCACGAGCAGTACTTC